Each of the 15 T cell receptor beta chains below was sequenced from the same sample in a study of blood T cell repertoires in COVID-19 (dated by TCRdb to the early 2020s). Libraries were constructed by the immunoSEQ multiplex PCR assay. Not all clones reach the TCRdb copy of this immuneACCESS table, which keeps in-frame sequences only. Checked studies attribute under half of the gap to unresolved V genes and leave the rest unexplained. The table for this sample lists around 430,000 clones; approximately 89% of them were counted only once. The ten largest account for roughly 13% of the sample. The sample consisted of peripheral blood. These receptors were collected from a woman aged 45 to 65 with COVID-19, enrolled during active disease.

This rearrangement joins TRBV9 to TRBJ2-3; 8 bases fit TRBD2. Germline CDR1 and CDR2: SGDLS and YYNGEE. The length of the CDR3 is 16 residues. Trimming at V came to 4 bases and at J to 3 bases, leaving 10 bases not matched to a gene. The CDR3 protein is CASSPFPGLGTDTQYF. In nucleotides, the CDR3 is TGTGCCAGCAGCCCGTTTCCGGGACTAGGAACAGATACGCAGTATTTT. Supplemented by reference TRBV9 and TRBJ2-3, the full variable domain reads DSGVTQTPKHLITATGQRVTLRCSPRSGDLSVYWYQQSLDQGLQFLIQYYNGEERAKGNILERFSAQQFPDLHSELNLSSLELGDSALYFCASSPFPGLGTDTQYFGPGTRLTVL.

This chain links TRBV30 with TRBJ2-1; possibly TRBD2 for D (6 bases). Germline loops: CDR1 GTSNPN, CDR2 SVGIG (reference sequence). The CDR3 totals 15 residues. Trimming shortened V by 0 bases and J by 6 bases, and 15 bases separated the two germline ends. The CDR3 reads CAWSVWVAAFNEQFF. CDR3 in DNA: TGTGCCTGGAGTGTATGGGTAGCGGCCTTCAATGAGCAGTTCTTC.

The CDR3 region is CASSVSGGGEQFF. In DNA, the CDR3 is TGTGCCAGCAGTGTTTCAGGGGGCGGTGAGCAGTTCTTC. The chain joins TRBV6-4 to TRBJ2-1; 8 nucleotides align to TRBD1. The J segment lost 9 bases and the V segment lost 4 bases, leaving 5 bases of the junction unmatched. CDR3 length equals 13 residues. The germline CDR1 and CDR2 sequences are MRHNA and SNTAGT.

The V and J genes are TRBV5-3 and TRBJ1-1, with 12 bases fitting TRBD1. TRBV5-3 is designated an ORF whose function remains uncertain. The CDR3 extends over 16 amino acids. After removal of 4 bases from V and 1 base from J, the junction contained 5 bases not matched to a gene. The CDR3: CARSQGQGAGNTEAFF. The CDR3 DNA is TGTGCCAGAAGCCAGGGACAGGGGGCGGGGAACACTGAAGCTTTCTTT.

Here the CDR3 reads CASSQDQGMSSYNEQFF. The CDR3 coding sequence is TGCGCCAGCAGCCAAGATCAGGGGATGAGCTCCTACAATGAGCAGTTCTTC. V is TRBV4-1 and J is TRBJ2-1; tentative D call: TRBD1 (6 bases). This CDR3 contains 17 residues. CDR1 and CDR2 from the germline V gene are MGHRA and YSYEKL. V was trimmed by 0 bases and J by 0 bases, leaving 12 bases between them.

The chain links TRBV19 to TRBJ1-5; D gene ambiguous. The CDR3 spans 12 residues. Germline CDR1 LNHDA, CDR2 SQIVND (reference sequence). V was trimmed by 4 bases and J by 4 bases, leaving 5 bases between them. CDR3 coding DNA: TGTGCCAGTAGTAGAACTAATCAGCCCCAGCATTTT. This gives the protein CASSRTNQPQHF. Looking up the rest from reference TRBV19 and TRBJ1-5 gives the full variable domain: DGGITQSPKYLFRKEGQNVTLSCEQNLNHDAMYWYRQDPGQGLRLIYYSQIVNDFQKGDIAEGYSVSREKKESFPLTVTSAQKNPTAFYLCASSRTNQPQHFGDGTRLSIL.

As regards this clone: Other DNA sequences within the sample encode an identical CDR3. The rearrangement joins TRBV19 to TRBJ2-2; D remains unclear. V lost 3 bases and J 5 bases, leaving 7 bases between the germline ends. Germline CDR1 reads LNHDA; CDR2 reads SQIVND (reference sequence). CDR3 length: 13 residues. DNA of the CDR3: TGTGCCAGTAGTATTCCCGGGACCGGGGAGCTGTTTTTT. Its protein is CASSIPGTGELFF.

The chain recombines TRBV6-5 with TRBJ1-2, with 12 nucleotides matching TRBD1. Germline-derived CDR1 and CDR2 are MNHEY and SVGAGI. The CDR3 spans 15 residues. Unmatched junction bases numbered 9, after V lost 8 bases and J lost 5 bases. CDR3 nucleotide sequence: TGTGCCAGCTCCCCGGGACAGGGGGCGAAGTATGGCTACACCTTC. Protein sequence: CASSPGQGAKYGYTF.

The chain links TRBV6-5 to TRBJ1-2; 7 nucleotides match TRBD1. This CDR3 comprises 13 residues. Looked up from germline, CDR1 is MNHEY and CDR2 is SVGAGI. V gave up 5 bases and J gave up 6 bases; unmatched junction bases: 6. CDR3 loop: CASSPRGQDGYTF. The CDR3, as DNA: TGTGCCAGCAGTCCGAGGGGGCAGGATGGCTACACCTTC.

The table lists this clone with a count of one. The gene calls are TRBV6-6 and TRBJ2-7, with 11 bases lining up with TRBD2. Trimming cost V 4 bases and J 4 bases; bases outside gene matches: 3. Germline V gives CDR1 MNHNY, CDR2 SVGAGI (reference sequence). This CDR3 is built from 14 residues. The CDR3 here is CASSSGLAEYEQYF. For the CDR3, the DNA is TGTGCCAGCAGTTCGGGACTAGCGGAGTACGAGCAGTACTTC.

The chain is built from TRBV5-5 and TRBJ2-2; D perhaps matches TRBD2 (5 bases). The V gene lost 0 bases and the J gene lost 8 bases, with 8 bases spanning the gap. The CDR3 totals 13 residues. CDR1 is SGHKS and CDR2 is YYEKEE in the germline V gene (reference sequence). The CDR3 region is CASSLAPGGELFF. CDR3 bases: TGTGCCAGCAGCTTGGCCCCGGGGGGGGAGCTGTTTTTT.

This rearrangement joins TRBV6-2 or TRBV6-3 to TRBJ2-2; 10 nucleotides align to TRBD1. Germline CDR1 is MNHEY and CDR2 is SVGEGT. V gave up 4 bases and J gave up 5 bases; unmatched junction bases: 13. This CDR3 has 18 amino acids. The CDR3 DNA sequence: TGTGCCAGCAGTTTGCGGGACTCCAGGACAGGGGGGACCGGGGAGCTGTTTTTT. The encoded protein is CASSLRDSRTGGTGELFF.

Only a few counts were recorded for this clone. The CDR3 DNA follows: TGTGCCAGCAGCCAATATGATCAACACAGGACGAACACCGGGGAGCTGTTTTTT. It translates to CASSQYDQHRTNTGELFF. The chain couples TRBV4-2 to TRBJ2-2, with TRBD1 as a possible D gene (5 bases). The germline V and J ends were trimmed by 2 bases and 0 bases, with 16 bases remaining between them. Germline V gives CDR1 LGHNA, CDR2 YNFKEQ. This CDR3 region has 18 residues.

The V call is TRBV28, the J call TRBJ1-5; D is unresolved. CDR3 length: 14 amino acids. Trimming pared 10 bases from V and 6 bases from J, leaving 19 bases between. From germline, CDR1 is MDHEN and CDR2 SYDVKM. The CDR3 nucleotides are TGTGCCACCGCATCCGGGGAGATGATTCAGCCCCAGCATTTT. The encoded protein is CATASGEMIQPQHF.

The chain combines TRBV24-1 with TRBJ2-2; D gene ambiguous. Germline loops: CDR1 KGHDR, CDR2 SFDVKD. Trimming cost V 2 bases and J 4 bases, with 13 bases left between them. The CDR3 extends over 16 amino acids. CDR3 sequence reads: CATSDSLNTVTGELFF. The CDR3, as DNA: TGTGCCACCAGTGATTCGTTGAACACCGTCACCGGGGAGCTGTTTTTT.